A single sample is the source of the 3 T cell receptor beta chains below, sequenced in a study of pediatric ulcerative colitis. During colonoscopy, one to two rectal pinch biopsies were collected. This table comes from immunoSEQ multiplex PCR, and its TCRdb copy is limited to in-frame clones, with some not included. The table lists about 35,000 clones, 80% to 85% of them singletons. The specimen was gut tissue. The receptors shown here come from a boy younger than 18 with mild ulcerative colitis.

This chain joins TRBV4-1 and TRBJ1-5; no firm D call. The V gene's germline CDR1 is MGHRA and CDR2 YSYEKL. V was clipped by 3 bases and J by 1 base, with 13 bases between them. The CDR3 spans 16 residues. The CDR3 here is CASSQRVGWSNQPQHF. In nucleotides, the CDR3 is TGCGCCAGCAGCCAGAGAGTAGGATGGAGCAATCAGCCCCAGCATTTT.

This chain connects TRBV6-4 to TRBJ1-2; D not certain. This CDR3 has 13 residues. The germline V gene encodes CDR1 MRHNA and CDR2 SNTAGT. The germline V and J ends were trimmed by 7 bases and 0 bases, with 9 bases remaining between them. The CDR3: CASIQKTNYGYTF. The CDR3 DNA is TGTGCCAGCATCCAGAAAACTAACTATGGCTACACCTTC.

In this sample, this clone turned up once. V gene TRBV29-1 combines with J gene TRBJ1-1; maybe TRBD1 (5 bases). This CDR3 comprises 11 residues. Germline CDR1 reads SQVTM; CDR2 reads ANQGSEA. V was pared by 5 bases and J by 10 bases, with 14 bases between. The CDR3 DNA follows: TGCAGCGTTCGGGCAGCAAGGGGAGCTTTCTTT. This gives the protein CSVRAARGAFF.